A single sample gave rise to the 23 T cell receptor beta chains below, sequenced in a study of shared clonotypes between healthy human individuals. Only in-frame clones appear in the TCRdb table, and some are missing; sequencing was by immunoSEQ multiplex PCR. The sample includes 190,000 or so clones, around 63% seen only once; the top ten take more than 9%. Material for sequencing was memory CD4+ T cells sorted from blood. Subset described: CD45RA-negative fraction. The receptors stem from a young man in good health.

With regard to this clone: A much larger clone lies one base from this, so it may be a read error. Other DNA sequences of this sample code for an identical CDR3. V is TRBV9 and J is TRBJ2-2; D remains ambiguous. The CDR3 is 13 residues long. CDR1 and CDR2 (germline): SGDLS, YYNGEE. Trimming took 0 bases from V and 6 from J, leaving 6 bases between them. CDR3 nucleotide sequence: TGTGCCAGCAGCGTAGGTCTAGCCGGGGAGCTGTTTTTT. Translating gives CASSVGLAGELFF.

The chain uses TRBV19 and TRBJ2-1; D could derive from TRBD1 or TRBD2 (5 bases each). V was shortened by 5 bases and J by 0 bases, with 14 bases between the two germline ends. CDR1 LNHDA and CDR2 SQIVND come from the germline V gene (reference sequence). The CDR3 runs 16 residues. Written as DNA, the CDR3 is TGTGCCAGTAGTGAAAGGGACGGAAGCTCCTACAATGAGCAGTTCTTC. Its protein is CASSERDGSSYNEQFF.

CDR3 sequence reads: CASSSVAGGGPSNEQFF. CDR3 in DNA: TGTGCCAGCAGCTCGGTAGCGGGAGGGGGCCCGTCAAATGAGCAGTTCTTC. The chain employs TRBV7-6 and TRBJ2-1, with 11 bases matching TRBD2. Germline V CDR1 and CDR2: SGHVS, FNYEAQ. The CDR3 loop spans 17 amino acids. The V and J ends lost 4 bases and 7 bases, in that order; junction bases with no gene match: 12.

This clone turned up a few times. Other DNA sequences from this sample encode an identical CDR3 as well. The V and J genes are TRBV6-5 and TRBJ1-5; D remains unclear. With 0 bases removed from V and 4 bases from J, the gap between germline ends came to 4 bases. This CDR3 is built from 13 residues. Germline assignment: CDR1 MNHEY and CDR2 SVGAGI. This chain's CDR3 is CASSYSVNQPQHF. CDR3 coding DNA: TGTGCCAGCAGTTACTCCGTTAATCAGCCCCAGCATTTT.

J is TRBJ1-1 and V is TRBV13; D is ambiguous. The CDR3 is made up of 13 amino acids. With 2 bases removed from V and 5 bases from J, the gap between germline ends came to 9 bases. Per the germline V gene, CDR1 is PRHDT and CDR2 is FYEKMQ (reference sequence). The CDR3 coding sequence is TGTGCCAGCAGCTTACGCAGTGAGACTGAAGCTTTCTTT. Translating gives CASSLRSETEAFF.

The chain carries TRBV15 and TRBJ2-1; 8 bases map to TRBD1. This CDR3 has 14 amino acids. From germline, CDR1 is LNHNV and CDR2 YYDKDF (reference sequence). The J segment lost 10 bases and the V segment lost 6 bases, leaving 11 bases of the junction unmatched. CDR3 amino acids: CATSPGQAGGEQFF. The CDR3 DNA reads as TGTGCCACCAGTCCGGGACAGGCAGGGGGCGAGCAGTTCTTC.

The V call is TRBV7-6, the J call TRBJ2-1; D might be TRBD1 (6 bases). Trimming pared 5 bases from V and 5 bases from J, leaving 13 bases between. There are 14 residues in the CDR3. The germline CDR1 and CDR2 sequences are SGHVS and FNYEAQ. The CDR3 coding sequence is TGTGCCAGCAGCCTACAGGGTGAAGACAATGAGCAGTTCTTC. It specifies CASSLQGEDNEQFF. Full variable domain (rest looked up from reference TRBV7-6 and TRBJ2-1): GAGVSQSPRYKVTKRGQDVALRCDPISGHVSLYWYRQALGQGPEFLTYFNYEAQQDKSGLPNDRFSAERPEGSISTLTIQRTEQRDSAMYRCASSLQGEDNEQFFGPGTRLTVL.

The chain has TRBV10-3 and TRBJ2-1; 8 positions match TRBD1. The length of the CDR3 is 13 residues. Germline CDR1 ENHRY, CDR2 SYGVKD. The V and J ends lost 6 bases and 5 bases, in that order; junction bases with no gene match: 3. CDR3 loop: CAIRQGGNNEQFF. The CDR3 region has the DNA TGTGCCATCAGACAGGGGGGTAACAATGAGCAGTTCTTC.

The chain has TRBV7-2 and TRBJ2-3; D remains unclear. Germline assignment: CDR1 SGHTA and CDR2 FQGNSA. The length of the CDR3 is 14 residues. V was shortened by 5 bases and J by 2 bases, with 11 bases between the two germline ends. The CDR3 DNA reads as TGTGCCAGCAGCCCCCAACTAAACACAGATACGCAGTATTTT. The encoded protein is CASSPQLNTDTQYF.

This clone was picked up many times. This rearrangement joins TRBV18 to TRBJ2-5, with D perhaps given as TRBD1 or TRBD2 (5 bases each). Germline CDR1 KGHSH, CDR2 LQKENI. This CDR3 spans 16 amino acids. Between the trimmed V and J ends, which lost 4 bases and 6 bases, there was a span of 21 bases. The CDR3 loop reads CASSRSPGPGEQTQYF. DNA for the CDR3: TGTGCCAGCTCACGGTCCCCGGGACCGGGTGAGCAGACCCAGTACTTC. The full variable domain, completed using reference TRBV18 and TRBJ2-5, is NAGVMQNPRHLVRRRGQEARLRCSPMKGHSHVYWYRQLPEEGLKFMVYLQKENIIDESGMPKERFSAEFPKEGPSILRIQQVVRGDSAAYFCASSRSPGPGEQTQYFGPGTRLLVL.

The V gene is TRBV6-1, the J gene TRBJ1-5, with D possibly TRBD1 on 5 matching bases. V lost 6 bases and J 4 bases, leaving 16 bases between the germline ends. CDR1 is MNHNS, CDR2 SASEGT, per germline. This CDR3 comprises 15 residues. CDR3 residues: CASSQKWQGNQPQHF. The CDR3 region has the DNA TGTGCCAGCAGCCAAAAGTGGCAGGGAAATCAGCCCCAGCATTTT.

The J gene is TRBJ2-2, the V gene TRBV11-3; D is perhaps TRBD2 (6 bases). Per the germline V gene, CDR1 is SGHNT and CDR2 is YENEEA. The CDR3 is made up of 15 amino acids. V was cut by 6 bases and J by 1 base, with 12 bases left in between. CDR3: CASSSSALNTGELFF. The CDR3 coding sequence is TGTGCCAGCAGTTCTAGCGCCTTGAACACCGGGGAGCTGTTTTTT.

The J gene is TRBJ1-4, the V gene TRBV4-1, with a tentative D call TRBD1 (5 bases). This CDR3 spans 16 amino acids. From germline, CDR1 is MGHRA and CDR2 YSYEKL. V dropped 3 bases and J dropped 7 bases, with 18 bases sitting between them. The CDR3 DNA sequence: TGCGCCAGCAGCCATAGCCCCGGGACTGGCGGTGAAAAACTGTTTTTT. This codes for CASSHSPGTGGEKLFF.

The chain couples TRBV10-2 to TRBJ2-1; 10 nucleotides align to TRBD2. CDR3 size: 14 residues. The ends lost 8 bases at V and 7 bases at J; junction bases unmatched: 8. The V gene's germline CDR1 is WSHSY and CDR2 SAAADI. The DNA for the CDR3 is TGCGCCAGCGGAGCGGGAGGGCACTTAAATGAGCAGTTCTTC. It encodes CASGAGGHLNEQFF.

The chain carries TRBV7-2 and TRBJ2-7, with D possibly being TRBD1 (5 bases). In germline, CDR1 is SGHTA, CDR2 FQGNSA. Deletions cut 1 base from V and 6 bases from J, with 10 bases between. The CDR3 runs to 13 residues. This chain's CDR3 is CASSLGAGFEQYF. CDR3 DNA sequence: TGTGCCAGCAGCTTAGGGGCAGGGTTCGAGCAGTACTTC.

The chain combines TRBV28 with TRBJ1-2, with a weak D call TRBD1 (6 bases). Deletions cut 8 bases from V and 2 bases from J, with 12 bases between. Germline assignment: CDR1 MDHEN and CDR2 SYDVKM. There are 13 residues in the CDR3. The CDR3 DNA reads TGTGCCAGCGGACAACAGGGCAACTATGGCTACACCTTC. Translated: CASGQQGNYGYTF.

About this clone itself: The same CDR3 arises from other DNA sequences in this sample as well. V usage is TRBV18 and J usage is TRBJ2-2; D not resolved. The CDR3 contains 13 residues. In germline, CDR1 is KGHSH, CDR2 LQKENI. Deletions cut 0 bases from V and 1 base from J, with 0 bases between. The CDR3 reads CASSPPNTGELFF. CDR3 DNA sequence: TGTGCCAGCTCACCACCGAACACCGGGGAGCTGTTTTTT.

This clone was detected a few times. CDR3 DNA sequence: TGTGCCAGCAAGGGGGTTACGCCCCAGCATTTT. Protein product: CASKGVTPQHF. The chain combines TRBV27 with TRBJ1-5; D may be TRBD1 (6 bases). Trimming took off 7 bases at V and 9 bases at J, with 10 bases between the two ends. Germline CDR1 and CDR2: MNHEY and SMNVEV (reference sequence). This CDR3 spans 11 amino acids.

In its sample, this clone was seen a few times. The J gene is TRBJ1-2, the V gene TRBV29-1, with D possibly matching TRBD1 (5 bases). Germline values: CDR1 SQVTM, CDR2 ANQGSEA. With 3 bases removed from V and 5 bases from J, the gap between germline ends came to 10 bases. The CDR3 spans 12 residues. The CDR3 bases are TGCAGCGTTGATTCCGGGACTTATGGCTACACCTTC. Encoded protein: CSVDSGTYGYTF.

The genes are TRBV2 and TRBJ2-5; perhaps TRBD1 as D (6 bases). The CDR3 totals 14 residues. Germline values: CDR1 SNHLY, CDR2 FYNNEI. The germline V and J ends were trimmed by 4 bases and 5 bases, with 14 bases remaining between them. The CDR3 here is CASSAGRGRETQYF. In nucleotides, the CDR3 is TGTGCCAGCAGTGCCGGCAGGGGTCGTGAGACCCAGTACTTC.

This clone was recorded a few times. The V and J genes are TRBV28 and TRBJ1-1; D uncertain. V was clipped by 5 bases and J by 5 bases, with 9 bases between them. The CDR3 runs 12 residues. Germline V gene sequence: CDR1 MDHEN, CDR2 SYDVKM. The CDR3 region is CASSPLGTEAFF. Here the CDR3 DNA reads TGTGCCAGCAGTCCCCTCGGGACTGAAGCTTTCTTT.

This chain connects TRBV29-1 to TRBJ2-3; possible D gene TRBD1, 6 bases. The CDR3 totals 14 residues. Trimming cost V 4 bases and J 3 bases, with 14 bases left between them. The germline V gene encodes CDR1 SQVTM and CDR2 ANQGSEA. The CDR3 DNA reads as TGCAGCGTTGGGAACAGGGTCGGGACAGATACGCAGTATTTT. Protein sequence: CSVGNRVGTDTQYF.

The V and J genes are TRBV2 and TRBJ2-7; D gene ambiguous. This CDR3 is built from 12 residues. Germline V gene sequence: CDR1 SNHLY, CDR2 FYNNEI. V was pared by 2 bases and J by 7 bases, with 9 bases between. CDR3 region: CASSESRWEQYF. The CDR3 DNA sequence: TGTGCCAGCAGTGAAAGTAGGTGGGAGCAGTACTTC.